One sample yielded the 18 T cell receptor beta chains listed below, sequenced in a study of a mutant IDH1 vaccine in newly diagnosed glioma. Time point reported: week 5, during vaccination. Topical imiquimod was applied with each vaccine dose, which held 300 ug of mutant IDH1 20-mer peptide. TCRdb's copy holds only in-frame clones and misses some; the assay was immunoSEQ multiplex PCR. The repertoire holds tens of thousands of clones, with roughly 90% as singletons. Antigens of these TCRs are unknown. The sample here was PBMCs, taken from a glioma patient whose treatment included an IDH1 peptide vaccine. These receptors originate from a woman between 50 and 59 years old with glioma.

The chain recombines TRBV28 with TRBJ1-2; maybe TRBD1 (5 bases). This CDR3 has 14 amino acids. Germline values: CDR1 MDHEN, CDR2 SYDVKM. V was shortened by 5 bases and J by 2 bases, with 12 bases between the two germline ends. The DNA of the CDR3 is TGTGCCAGCAGTCCCCTCGGGGGGAACTATGGCTACACCTTC. Its translation is CASSPLGGNYGYTF.

This rearrangement joins TRBV19 to TRBJ1-5; tentatively, D is TRBD1 (6 bases). The V end was cut by 5 bases, the J end by 6 bases, with 20 bases between. The CDR3 contains 16 residues. In germline, CDR1 is LNHDA, CDR2 SQIVND (reference sequence). The CDR3 is CASSSLTGGVGQPQHF. In DNA, the CDR3 is TGTGCCAGTAGTTCTTTGACAGGAGGTGTTGGTCAGCCCCAGCATTTT.

The gene calls are TRBV28 and TRBJ1-6; 7 nucleotides match TRBD1. The germline V gene encodes CDR1 MDHEN and CDR2 SYDVKM. The V and J ends lost 4 bases and 9 bases, in that order; junction bases with no gene match: 15. This CDR3 is built from 17 residues. CDR3 residues: CASSSLGEGASASPLHF. The CDR3 region has the DNA TGTGCCAGCAGTTCTCTAGGAGAGGGGGCCTCAGCTTCACCCCTCCACTTT.

This sequence joins TRBV19 and TRBJ2-5; D is uncertain. The CDR3 consists of 14 residues. V lost 1 base to trimming and J lost 6 bases, with 12 bases between them. Germline V gene lookup returns CDR1 LNHDA and CDR2 SQIVND (reference sequence). The CDR3 loop is CASSIVGRKKTQYF. Written as DNA, the CDR3 is TGTGCCAGTAGTATAGTCGGACGGAAGAAGACCCAGTACTTC.

The chain carries TRBV11-2 and TRBJ1-2, with 9 bases fitting TRBD1. There are 14 residues in the CDR3. Germline CDR1 is SGHAT and CDR2 is FQNNGV. After removal of 2 bases from V and 8 bases from J, the junction contained 6 bases not matched to a gene. Here the CDR3 DNA reads TGTGCCAGCAGCTTACCGGGACAGGGTATGGGCTACACCTTC. As protein: CASSLPGQGMGYTF.

The chain combines TRBV27 with TRBJ2-7; unclear D gene. In germline, CDR1 is MNHEY, CDR2 SMNVEV (reference sequence). V lost 3 bases and J 6 bases, leaving 15 bases between the germline ends. The CDR3 loop spans 14 amino acids. The chain's CDR3 is CASSFSQFGIEQYF. The CDR3 region has the DNA TGTGCCAGCAGTTTTTCCCAGTTTGGAATCGAGCAGTACTTC.

The V call is TRBV6-6, the J call TRBJ1-1, with a weak D call TRBD1 (5 bases). The CDR3 contains 13 residues. Trimming stripped 6 bases from V and 3 bases from J, with 11 bases between. CDR1 and CDR2 (germline): MNHNY, SVGAGI (reference sequence). Written as DNA, the CDR3 is TGTGCCAGCAGACAGGTCGGGGACACTGAAGCTTTCTTT. Its protein is CASRQVGDTEAFF.

The genes are TRBV28 and TRBJ2-5, with TRBD2 identical over 7 bases. The length of the CDR3 is 15 residues. Germline V gives CDR1 MDHEN, CDR2 SYDVKM. Trimming at V came to 4 bases and at J to 5 bases, leaving 10 bases not matched to a gene. Here the CDR3 reads CASSSTTAGYETQYF. The CDR3, as DNA: TGTGCCAGCAGTTCCACAACAGCGGGATACGAGACCCAGTACTTC.

The chain employs TRBV5-4 and TRBJ2-7; D perhaps matches TRBD1 (6 bases). This CDR3 comprises 12 residues. The V end was cut by 3 bases, the J end by 4 bases, with 8 bases between. Per the germline V gene, CDR1 is SGHNT and CDR2 is YYREEE (reference sequence). In nucleotides, the CDR3 is TGTGCCAGCAGCTCAGGGGTTTACGAGCAGTACTTC. Its translation is CASSSGVYEQYF. The full variable domain, with the rest looked up from reference TRBV5-4 and TRBJ2-7, is ETGVTQSPTHLIKTRGQQVTLRCSSQSGHNTVSWYQQALGQGPQFIFQYYREEENGRGNFPPRFSGLQFPNYSSELNVNALELDDSALYLCASSSGVYEQYFGPGTRLTVT.

The V gene is TRBV7-6, the J gene TRBJ1-1; the D is unclear. Trimming took off 8 bases at V and 0 bases at J, with 10 bases between the two ends. The CDR3 runs to 13 residues. Germline V gives CDR1 SGHVS, CDR2 FNYEAQ. DNA of the CDR3: TGTGCCAGCTCTGCCACCGTGAACACTGAAGCTTTCTTT. Translating gives CASSATVNTEAFF.

The chain employs TRBV5-1 and TRBJ1-5, with a weak D call TRBD1 (5 bases). Germline V gene sequence: CDR1 SGHRS, CDR2 YFSETQ. There are 16 residues in the CDR3. The V and J ends lost 5 bases and 0 bases respectively, with 15 bases between them. CDR3 sequence reads: CASSRDPGDSNQPQHF. DNA for the CDR3: TGCGCCAGCAGTCGAGATCCGGGGGATAGCAATCAGCCCCAGCATTTT.

The V call is TRBV9, the J call TRBJ2-7; no clear D. This CDR3 region has 15 residues. V lost 2 bases and J 3 bases, leaving 15 bases between the germline ends. The germline gives CDR1 SGDLS, CDR2 YYNGEE. The CDR3 spells CASSVEAANYYEQYF. The DNA for the CDR3 is TGTGCCAGCAGCGTCGAGGCGGCAAACTACTACGAGCAGTACTTC.

This clone was recorded only once. In DNA, the CDR3 is TGTGCCTGGAGTAGGGGCAGGAGCTCTGGAAACACCATATATTTT. This gives the protein CAWSRGRSSGNTIYF. The J gene is TRBJ1-3, the V gene TRBV30, with D tentatively TRBD1 (5 bases). The germline gives CDR1 GTSNPN, CDR2 SVGIG (reference sequence). This CDR3 contains 15 residues. The germline V and J ends were trimmed by 2 bases and 0 bases, with 11 bases remaining between them. Full variable domain (outside the CDR3, taken from reference TRBV30 and TRBJ1-3): SQTIHQWPATLVQPVGSPLSLECTVEGTSNPNLYWYRQAAGRGLQLLFYSVGIGQISSEVPQNLSASRPQDRQFILSSKKLLLSDSGFYLCAWSRGRSSGNTIYFGEGSWLTVV.

The rearrangement joins TRBV5-8 to TRBJ2-5, with 10 bases aligning to TRBD1. With V trimmed by 6 bases and J by 6 bases, 8 bases remained unmatched. CDR1 and CDR2 (germline): SGHTS, YDEGEE. The CDR3 spans 14 residues. CDR3 bases: TGTGCCAGCACACTAAGGGACAGGGGAAAGACCCAGTACTTC. This gives the protein CASTLRDRGKTQYF.

CDR3 bases: TGTGCCAGCACCCTACTAGCGACTAGCACAGATACGCAGTATTTT. Translated, it gives CASTLLATSTDTQYF. V and J are TRBV11-2 and TRBJ2-3, with 7 bases fitting TRBD2. The CDR3 has 15 amino acids. Germline V gives CDR1 SGHAT, CDR2 FQNNGV. V gave up 7 bases and J gave up 0 bases; unmatched junction bases: 7.

This clone occurred once. This chain uses TRBV20-1 with TRBJ2-1; D possibly corresponds to TRBD2 (6 bases). This CDR3 region has 11 residues. Looked up from germline, CDR1 is DFQATT and CDR2 is SNEGSKA (reference sequence). The V end lost 1 base, the J end lost 9 bases, and 7 bases lay between the germline ends. The chain's CDR3 is CSARGGGEQFF. For the CDR3, the DNA is TGCAGTGCTAGAGGGGGAGGTGAGCAGTTCTTC.

The chain couples TRBV5-1 to TRBJ2-7; perhaps D is TRBD1 or TRBD2 (7 bases each). The CDR3 runs 15 residues. V shed 1 base and J shed 2 bases, with 13 bases lying between them. Germline V gives CDR1 SGHRS, CDR2 YFSETQ. In DNA, the CDR3 is TGCGCCAGCAGCTTGAACCAGGGGGGGCCCTACGAGCAGTACTTC. Its translation is CASSLNQGGPYEQYF.

The rearrangement links TRBV5-1 to TRBJ2-5, with a tentative D call TRBD1 (6 bases). The germline V and J ends were trimmed by 3 bases and 1 base, with 10 bases remaining between them. Germline values: CDR1 SGHRS, CDR2 YFSETQ. This CDR3 region has 14 residues. This CDR3 is CASSSGQLQETQYF. The CDR3 bases are TGCGCCAGCAGCTCAGGACAGCTCCAAGAGACCCAGTACTTC.